The 30 T cell receptor beta chains given below trace back to one sample, sequenced in a study of OX40 agonist ivuxolimab in advanced cancers. Clones were read by immunoSEQ multiplex PCR, and TCRdb kept only the in-frame ones, dropping some. The repertoire holds about 89,000 clones, just under 95% seen once, with about 0.24% in the top ten. The material was CD4+ or CD8+ T cells sorted from blood, obtained in a trial of the OX40 agonist ivuxolimab. These receptors were obtained from an adult with an advanced solid tumor such as melanoma, head and neck, liver or kidney cancer.

The gene calls are TRBV12-5 and TRBJ2-2, with D perhaps being TRBD1 or TRBD2 (5 bases each). Trimming cost V 4 bases and J 5 bases, with 20 bases left between them. Germline values: CDR1 LGHNT, CDR2 FRNRAP. The CDR3 runs to 17 residues. In nucleotides, the CDR3 is TGTGCTAGTGGTTCCATAGCCGATCACAGGAGGACCGGGGAGCTGTTTTTT. Its protein is CASGSIADHRRTGELFF.

The genes are TRBV6-5 and TRBJ1-5; maybe TRBD1 (5 bases). The CDR3 length is 15 residues. V lost 0 bases and J 6 bases, leaving 12 bases between the germline ends. Germline V gives CDR1 MNHEY, CDR2 SVGAGI. CDR3 nucleotides: TGTGCCAGCAGTTACTCTTCAGGGCTGGGTCAGCCCCAGCATTTT. Its translation: CASSYSSGLGQPQHF.

V is TRBV5-5 and J is TRBJ1-2; a possible D gene is TRBD1 (6 bases). V was pared by 0 bases and J by 4 bases, with 19 bases between. The CDR3 extends over 17 amino acids. Germline V gene data show CDR1 as SGHKS and CDR2 as YYEKEE (reference sequence). In nucleotides, the CDR3 is TGTGCCAGCAGCTTGGGTTATGGCAGGGGAGGAATCTATGGCTACACCTTC. It specifies CASSLGYGRGGIYGYTF. Using reference TRBV5-5 and TRBJ1-2 for the parts outside the CDR3, the full variable domain is DAGVTQSPTHLIKTRGQQVTLRCSPISGHKSVSWYQQVLGQGPQFIFQYYEKEERGRGNFPDRFSARQFPNYSSELNVNALLLGDSALYLCASSLGYGRGGIYGYTFGSGTRLTVV.

Here the CDR3 DNA reads TGCGCCAGCAGCCAACGAACGGGGTCCTATGGCTACACCTTC. It yields the protein CASSQRTGSYGYTF. The chain carries TRBV4-3 and TRBJ1-2, with unresolved D. The CDR3 sequence is 14 residues long. Looked up from germline, CDR1 is LGHNA and CDR2 is YSLEER. Trimming left V 2 bases short and J 4 bases short, with 11 bases between.

J is TRBJ1-5 and V is TRBV6-5; maybe TRBD1 (6 bases). The CDR3 consists of 14 residues. The V and J ends lost 6 bases and 5 bases respectively, with 14 bases between them. Germline V gene sequence: CDR1 MNHEY, CDR2 SVGAGI. CDR3 region: CASSETGPDQPQHF. The DNA for the CDR3 is TGTGCCAGCAGCGAGACAGGCCCGGATCAGCCCCAGCATTTT.

This rearrangement joins TRBV28 to TRBJ1-6; 8 bases fit TRBD1. Per germline, CDR1 MDHEN and CDR2 SYDVKM. CDR3 length: 15 residues. V lost 4 bases to trimming and J lost 8 bases; unmatched junction nucleotides: 7. The CDR3 DNA follows: TGTGCCAGCAGTTCGCCGACAGGGGACGATTCACCCCTCCACTTT. Translating it yields CASSSPTGDDSPLHF.

The J gene is TRBJ2-7, the V gene TRBV7-2, with TRBD1 matching over 9 bases. J was trimmed by 5 bases and V by 4 bases; bases with no gene match: 6. Germline lookup yields CDR1 SGHTA and CDR2 FQGNSA. This CDR3 has 14 residues. The CDR3 DNA sequence: TGTGCCAGCAGCTGGGGGGACAGGGCCGACGAGCAGTACTTC. Its protein is CASSWGDRADEQYF. The full variable domain, with the rest looked up from reference TRBV7-2 and TRBJ2-7, is GAGVSQSPSNKVTEKGKDVELRCDPISGHTALYWYRQSLGQGLEFLIYFQGNSAPDKSGLPSDRFSAERTGGSVSTLTIQRTQQEDSAVYLCASSWGDRADEQYFGPGTRLTVT.

This clone has just one count. This rearrangement joins TRBV6-1 to TRBJ1-2; D not certain. Trimming removed 3 bases from V and 8 bases from J, with 10 bases in between. CDR1 is MNHNS, CDR2 SASEGT, per germline. The CDR3 runs 12 residues. In DNA, the CDR3 is TGTGCCAGCAGTGACAGGCCCCGAGGCTACACCTTC. Protein product: CASSDRPRGYTF.

This chain connects TRBV9 to TRBJ1-3, with a weak D call TRBD1 (5 bases). Between the trimmed V and J ends, which lost 4 bases and 0 bases, there was a span of 11 bases. This CDR3 is built from 15 residues. CDR1 is SGDLS and CDR2 is YYNGEE in the germline V gene. The CDR3 DNA sequence: TGTGCCAGCAGCCATCGACAGAGCTCTGGAAACACCATATATTTT. This translates into CASSHRQSSGNTIYF. Drawing the rest from reference TRBV9 and TRBJ1-3, the complete variable domain is DSGVTQTPKHLITATGQRVTLRCSPRSGDLSVYWYQQSLDQGLQFLIQYYNGEERAKGNILERFSAQQFPDLHSELNLSSLELGDSALYFCASSHRQSSGNTIYFGEGSWLTVV.

The chain employs TRBV5-4 and TRBJ1-5; 7 bases match TRBD1. This CDR3 region has 14 residues. The germline V gene has CDR1 SGHNT and CDR2 YYREEE (reference sequence). The trim removed 2 bases at V and 6 bases at J, leaving 5 bases unmatched. The CDR3 spells CASSLGGESQPQHF. The CDR3 nucleotides are TGTGCCAGCAGCTTAGGGGGCGAGAGTCAGCCCCAGCATTTT.

V is TRBV30 and J is TRBJ1-1; a weak D match, TRBD1 (6 bases). Germline CDR1 and CDR2: GTSNPN and SVGIG (reference sequence). The CDR3 loop spans 16 amino acids. V was clipped by 0 bases and J by 0 bases, with 14 bases between them. DNA of the CDR3: TGTGCCTGGAGTGTATGGGACACCGACATGAACACTGAAGCTTTCTTT. The encoded protein is CAWSVWDTDMNTEAFF. Full variable domain (rest looked up from reference TRBV30 and TRBJ1-1): SQTIHQWPATLVQPVGSPLSLECTVEGTSNPNLYWYRQAAGRGLQLLFYSVGIGQISSEVPQNLSASRPQDRQFILSSKKLLLSDSGFYLCAWSVWDTDMNTEAFFGQGTRLTVV.

The chain carries TRBV28 and TRBJ1-1; a possible D gene is TRBD1 (5 bases). The CDR3 runs to 14 residues. Germline V CDR1 and CDR2: MDHEN, SYDVKM. Trimming shortened V by 6 bases and J by 4 bases, and 15 bases separated the two germline ends. CDR3 DNA: TGTGCCAGCAGGTATCCAGGGCTTGGCACTGAAGCTTTCTTT. Protein sequence: CASRYPGLGTEAFF.

A single count supports this clone. The chain's CDR3 is CASTEQGKDEQFF. CDR3 nucleotide sequence: TGTGCCAGCACCGAACAGGGTAAGGATGAGCAGTTCTTC. The chain joins TRBV6-5 to TRBJ2-1; possible D gene TRBD1, 6 bases. The CDR3 is 13 amino acids. V lost 7 bases and J 8 bases, leaving 15 bases between the germline ends. Germline V gives CDR1 MNHEY, CDR2 SVGAGI.

The gene calls are TRBV4-1 and TRBJ1-6; D is unclear. CDR1 is MGHRA and CDR2 is YSYEKL in the germline V gene. The length of the CDR3 is 15 residues. Trimming removed 0 bases at V and 8 bases at J, with 11 bases between. The CDR3 spells CASSQEGNPDSPLHF. As DNA, the CDR3 is TGCGCCAGCAGCCAAGAGGGCAATCCGGATTCACCCCTCCACTTT.

The chain is built from TRBV19 and TRBJ1-1; TRBD1 matches at 8 bases. J lost 11 bases, V lost 1 base, and 6 bases had no gene match. The CDR3 covers 13 residues. CDR1 is LNHDA, CDR2 SQIVND, per germline (reference sequence). The CDR3 reads CASSIVRGREAFF. The CDR3 DNA sequence: TGTGCCAGTAGTATAGTCAGGGGGCGGGAGGCTTTCTTT.

The rearrangement uses TRBV28 and TRBJ1-5; D perhaps matches TRBD1 (6 bases). CDR3 length equals 16 residues. Trimming stripped 4 bases from V and 4 bases from J, with 17 bases between. CDR1 and CDR2 from the germline V gene are MDHEN and SYDVKM. The CDR3 reads CASSSKGRGANQPQHF. The DNA of the CDR3 is TGTGCCAGCAGTTCCAAGGGTCGGGGGGCGAATCAGCCCCAGCATTTT.

The V call is TRBV6-5, the J call TRBJ2-7, with D possibly being TRBD1 (6 bases). The CDR3 loop spans 13 amino acids. Germline V gene lookup returns CDR1 MNHEY and CDR2 SVGAGI. Trimming pared 6 bases from V and 2 bases from J, leaving 11 bases between. CDR3 sequence (DNA): TGTGCCAGCAGGGACAGTACGACCTACGAGCAGTACTTC. This gives the protein CASRDSTTYEQYF.

The gene calls are TRBV7-8 and TRBJ2-7; 13 nucleotides align to TRBD2. With 7 bases clipped from V and 2 bases from J, the junction kept 5 bases outside the gene matches. Germline CDR1 is SGHVS and CDR2 is FQNEAQ. This CDR3 is 15 amino acids long. CDR3 nucleotide sequence: TGTGCCAGCACCTGGACTAGCGGGGGAGCCTACGAGCAGTACGTC. It encodes CASTWTSGGAYEQYV.

This clone was seen a single time. The same CDR3 also results from other DNA sequences found in this sample. J is TRBJ2-7 and V is TRBV5-4; unclear D gene. Deletions cut 2 bases from V and 0 bases from J, with 3 bases between. This CDR3 comprises 12 residues. Germline values: CDR1 SGHNT, CDR2 YYREEE (reference sequence). The DNA of the CDR3 is TGTGCCAGCAGCTTCCACTCCTACGAGCAGTACTTC. Amino acid sequence: CASSFHSYEQYF. Complete variable domain (other parts from reference TRBV5-4 and TRBJ2-7): ETGVTQSPTHLIKTRGQQVTLRCSSQSGHNTVSWYQQALGQGPQFIFQYYREEENGRGNFPPRFSGLQFPNYSSELNVNALELDDSALYLCASSFHSYEQYFGPGTRLTVT.

The gene calls are TRBV6-1 and TRBJ2-1; 7 bases fit TRBD2. V trimming: 4 bases; J trimming: 8 bases; junction bases outside the gene matches: 14. The CDR3 runs to 16 residues. Germline V gives CDR1 MNHNS, CDR2 SASEGT. CDR3 nucleotide sequence: TGTGCCAGCAGTGCCGACTGGCGCGGGGGAGGTGATGAGCAGTTCTTC. As protein: CASSADWRGGGDEQFF.

A note on this clone: Other DNA sequences from this sample encode an identical CDR3 as well. The rearrangement links TRBV7-9 to TRBJ2-1; D is undetermined. CDR3 length equals 11 residues. Trimming took off 3 bases at V and 8 bases at J, with 5 bases between the two ends. Looked up from germline, CDR1 is SEHNR and CDR2 is FQNEAQ (reference sequence). This CDR3 is CASSLIDEQFF. The CDR3 coding sequence is TGTGCCAGCAGCTTGATCGATGAGCAGTTCTTC.

This chain connects TRBV5-1 to TRBJ2-5; D remains ambiguous. CDR1 and CDR2 (germline): SGHRS, YFSETQ. This CDR3 has 15 residues. V was pared by 2 bases and J by 1 base, with 12 bases between. CDR3 nucleotide sequence: TGCGCCAGCAGCTTAACATGGCGGCCCCAAGAGACCCAGTACTTC. This translates into CASSLTWRPQETQYF.

The rearrangement uses TRBV9 and TRBJ1-5; D gene unclear. Trimming cost V 2 bases and J 7 bases, with 16 bases left between them. The CDR3 contains 15 residues. CDR1 SGDLS and CDR2 YYNGEE come from the germline V gene. The CDR3 DNA reads TGTGCCAGCAGCGTGGAGTGGTTTGGCGACCAGCCCCAGCATTTT. The encoded protein is CASSVEWFGDQPQHF.

On this clone itself: Germline and junction disagree at one end, which may indicate a read error. The rearrangement joins TRBV2 to TRBJ2-3; D is unclear. From germline, CDR1 is SNHLY and CDR2 FYNNEI. The CDR3 contains 14 residues. CDR3 coding DNA: TGTGCCAGCAGCGAAGAACTCCTCTGGGATACGCAGTATTTT. Translation gives CASSEELLWDTQYF. The full variable domain, in which reference TRBV2 and TRBJ2-3 provide the parts outside the CDR3, is EPEVTQTPSHQVTQMGQEVILRCVPISNHLYFYWYRQILGQKVEFLVSFYNNEISEKSEIFDDQFSVERPDGSNFTLKIRSTKLEDSAMYFCASSEELLWDTQYFGPGTRLTVL.

The gene calls are TRBV4-3 and TRBJ1-5, with a tentative D call TRBD1 (6 bases). Per germline, CDR1 LGHNA and CDR2 YSLEER. The CDR3 is made up of 20 amino acids. V shed 0 bases and J shed 2 bases, with 23 bases lying between them. The CDR3 sequence is CASSQDPHRANILGNQPQHF. CDR3 DNA sequence: TGCGCCAGCAGCCAAGATCCCCACAGGGCCAACATCCTGGGCAATCAGCCCCAGCATTTT.

With regard to this clone: This sample also contains other DNA sequences that code for the same CDR3. The chain carries TRBV5-4 and TRBJ2-1; perhaps TRBD2 as D (5 bases). Deletions cut 2 bases from V and 3 bases from J, with 6 bases between. The CDR3 runs 13 residues. Germline V CDR1 and CDR2: SGHNT, YYREEE (reference sequence). The CDR3: CASSLDYYNEQFF. The CDR3 bases are TGTGCCAGCAGCTTAGACTACTACAATGAGCAGTTCTTC.

The genes are TRBV9 and TRBJ2-3, with 12 bases matching TRBD2. Unmatched junction bases numbered 4, after V lost 0 bases and J lost 5 bases. From germline, CDR1 is SGDLS and CDR2 YYNGEE. The CDR3 consists of 16 residues. CDR3 residues: CASSVAGLAGGDTQYF. CDR3 coding DNA: TGTGCCAGCAGCGTAGCGGGACTAGCGGGCGGAGATACGCAGTATTTT. The whole variable domain, filled in from reference TRBV9 and TRBJ2-3, reads DSGVTQTPKHLITATGQRVTLRCSPRSGDLSVYWYQQSLDQGLQFLIQYYNGEERAKGNILERFSAQQFPDLHSELNLSSLELGDSALYFCASSVAGLAGGDTQYFGPGTRLTVL.

The chain employs TRBV5-1 and TRBJ2-3; D unresolved. V lost 0 bases and J lost 0, with 5 bases in between. The CDR3 has 14 amino acids. CDR1 is SGHRS, CDR2 YFSETQ, per germline. CDR3 in amino acids: CASSLGPSTDTQYF. The CDR3 DNA is TGCGCCAGCAGCTTGGGCCCTAGCACAGATACGCAGTATTTT.

V gene TRBV20-1 combines with J gene TRBJ1-1; D gene uncertain. The germline CDR1 and CDR2 sequences are DFQATT and SNEGSKA (reference sequence). Trimming left V 7 bases short and J 0 bases short, with 6 bases between. The CDR3 is 11 amino acids. The CDR3 loop reads CSGSLNTEAFF. The DNA for the CDR3 is TGCAGTGGTTCCCTGAACACTGAAGCTTTCTTT.

The count of this clone is one. The chain couples TRBV5-1 to TRBJ2-1, with 7 bases fitting TRBD2. Germline loops: CDR1 SGHRS, CDR2 YFSETQ. The V segment lost 0 bases and the J segment 4 bases; nucleotides outside the gene matches: 4. The CDR3 sequence is 15 residues long. CDR3: CASSLGASGYNEQFF. CDR3 nucleotides: TGCGCCAGCAGCTTGGGGGCTAGCGGATACAATGAGCAGTTCTTC.